This T cell receptor beta chain originates from a study of early T cells in non-severe SARS-CoV-2 infection. Study information: Sequencing used unsorted whole-blood bulk RNA, so chains lack pairing.

A single record per CDR3 protein comes from TCRdb applying MiXCR to the 5' RACE reads. The repertoire consists of fewer than 55,000 distinct CDR3 sequences, with over 8% occurring once and the leading ten covering 4.2%. V gave up 6 bases and J gave up 6 bases, with 19 bases separating them. This CDR3 has 15 amino acids. CDR1 and CDR2 (germline): MNHEY, SMNVEV (reference sequence). This clonotype was seen many times. This sequence was found in an adult who was a healthcare worker with PCR-confirmed SARS-CoV-2 infection or an uninfected control (not recorded which). The genes are TRBV27 and TRBJ2-3, with D unresolved. Sequencing was carried out using whole blood. The CDR3 DNA reads TGTGCCAGCAGCCCGGTGTCGGCCTCCCGGGATACGCAGTATTTT. As protein: CASSPVSASRDTQYF.